This entry concerns a single T cell receptor (beta chain). Its antigen is unknown. Clones were read by immunoSEQ multiplex PCR, and TCRdb kept only the in-frame ones, dropping some. The data contain about 68,000 clones, roughly 90% of them seen just once; the ten biggest clones take up less than 3%. The V gene's germline CDR1 is MDHEN and CDR2 SYDVKM. The CDR3 length is 14 residues. The V end was cut by 5 bases, the J end by 1 base, with 11 bases between. This record comes from a study of T cell responses to AZD1222 COVID-19 vaccine. Findings and caveats of the study: Females made up more of the donors, who were largely white British, and clonal diversity may have come out too low. Spike-specific TCRs gained breadth and depth after people received two AZD1222 doses. All repertoire sampling was performed exclusively after the peak T cell response.

The TCR sequence derives from an adult in good health. The sample consisted of peripheral blood, taken on day 0 of AZD1222 vaccination. The chain employs TRBV28 and TRBJ1-1, with D unresolved. CDR3 DNA sequence: TGTGCCAGCAGTCCCGGACGTGAGAACACTGAAGCTTTCTTT. Translation: CASSPGRENTEAFF.